This TCR beta chain comes out of a study of cytomegalovirus exposure and HLA in healthy donors. The study's findings and limits: In a later analysis, TCR beta V- and J-gene trimming was associated with a missense DCLRE1C variant. Reports showed the classifier diagnosing cytomegalovirus status with high specificity and sensitivity.

PCR used 60 Vbeta primers and 13 Jbeta primers. Clones were sequenced by immunoSEQ multiplex PCR, and TCRdb holds only the in-frame ones, with some missing. The top ten hold over 3% of the sample, which has 85,000 to 100,000 clones, around 77% seen once. CDR3 length: 14 amino acids. Looked up from germline, CDR1 is SGDLS and CDR2 is YYNGEE. V gave up 4 bases and J gave up 11 bases; unmatched junction bases: 11. Comment on this clone: Its antigen remains unknown.

This chain uses TRBV9 with TRBJ1-4; 7 nucleotides align to TRBD1. Sequencing was performed on PBMCs. This clonotype originated in a middle-aged man in good health and CMV-seronegative. The CDR3 protein is CASSSHRGPGKLFF. CDR3 sequence (DNA): TGTGCCAGCAGCTCACACAGGGGCCCGGGCAAACTGTTTTTT.